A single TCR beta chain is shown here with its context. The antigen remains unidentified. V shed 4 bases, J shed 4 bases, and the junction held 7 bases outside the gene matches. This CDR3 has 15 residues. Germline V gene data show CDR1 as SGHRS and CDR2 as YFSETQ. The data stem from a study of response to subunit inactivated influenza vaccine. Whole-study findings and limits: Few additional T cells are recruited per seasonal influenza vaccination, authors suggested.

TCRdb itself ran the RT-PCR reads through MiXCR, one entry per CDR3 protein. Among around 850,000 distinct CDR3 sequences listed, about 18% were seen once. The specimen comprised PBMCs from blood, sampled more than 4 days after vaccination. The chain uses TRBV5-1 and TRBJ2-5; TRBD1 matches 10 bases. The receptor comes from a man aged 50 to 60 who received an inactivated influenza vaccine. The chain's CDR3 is CASSGDRGRGETQYF. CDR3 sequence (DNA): TGCGCCAGCAGCGGAGACAGGGGGCGAGGAGAGACCCAGTACTTC.